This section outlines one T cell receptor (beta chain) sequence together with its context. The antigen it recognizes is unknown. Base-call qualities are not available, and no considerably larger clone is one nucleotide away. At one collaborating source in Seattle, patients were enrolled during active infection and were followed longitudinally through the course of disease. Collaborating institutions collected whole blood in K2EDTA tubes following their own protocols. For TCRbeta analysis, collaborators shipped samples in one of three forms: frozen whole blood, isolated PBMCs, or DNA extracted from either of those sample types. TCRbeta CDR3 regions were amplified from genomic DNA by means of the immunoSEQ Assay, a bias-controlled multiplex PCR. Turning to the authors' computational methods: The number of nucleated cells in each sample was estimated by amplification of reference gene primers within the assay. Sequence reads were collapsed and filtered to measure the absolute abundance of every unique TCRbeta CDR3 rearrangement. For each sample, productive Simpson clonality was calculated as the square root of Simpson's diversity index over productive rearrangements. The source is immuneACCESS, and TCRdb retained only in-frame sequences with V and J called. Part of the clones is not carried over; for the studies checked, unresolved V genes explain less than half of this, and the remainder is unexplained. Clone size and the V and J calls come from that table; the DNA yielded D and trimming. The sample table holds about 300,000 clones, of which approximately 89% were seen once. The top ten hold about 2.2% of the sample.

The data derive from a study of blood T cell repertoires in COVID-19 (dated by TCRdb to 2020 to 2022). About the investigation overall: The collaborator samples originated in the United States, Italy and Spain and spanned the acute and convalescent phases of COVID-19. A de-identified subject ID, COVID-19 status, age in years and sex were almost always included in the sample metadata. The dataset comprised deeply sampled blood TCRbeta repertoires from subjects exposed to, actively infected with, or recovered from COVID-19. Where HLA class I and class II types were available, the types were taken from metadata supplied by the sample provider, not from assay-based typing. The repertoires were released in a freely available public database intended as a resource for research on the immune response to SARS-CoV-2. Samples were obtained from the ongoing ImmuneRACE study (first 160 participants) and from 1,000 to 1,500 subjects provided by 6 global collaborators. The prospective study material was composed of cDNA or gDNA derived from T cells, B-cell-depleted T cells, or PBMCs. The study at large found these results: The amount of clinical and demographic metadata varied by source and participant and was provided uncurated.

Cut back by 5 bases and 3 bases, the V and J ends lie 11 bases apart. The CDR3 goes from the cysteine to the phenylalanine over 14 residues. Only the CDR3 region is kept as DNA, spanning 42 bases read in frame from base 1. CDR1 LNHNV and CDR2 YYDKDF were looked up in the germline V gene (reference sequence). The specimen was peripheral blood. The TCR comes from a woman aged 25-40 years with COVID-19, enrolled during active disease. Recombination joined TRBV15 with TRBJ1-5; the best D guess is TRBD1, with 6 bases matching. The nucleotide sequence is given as TGTGCCACCAGCCCTGACAGGTTCAATCAGCCCCAGCATTTT. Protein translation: CATSPDRFNQPQHF.